The present entry profiles one T cell receptor (beta chain) with its context. Its antigen is currently unknown. This entry comes from a study of cytomegalovirus exposure and HLA in healthy donors. Study-wide results and caveats: Through in vitro validation, three CMV-associated chains were shown to be specific for CMV antigens. A cluster of highly shared sequence variants was likely a sequencing artifact.

V lost 8 bases and J lost 3, with 11 bases in between. Germline V lookup: CDR1 MNHNS, CDR2 SASEGT. This CDR3 spans 12 amino acids. Both 60 Vbeta primers and 13 Jbeta primers went into the PCR. The data were produced by immunoSEQ multiplex PCR, yet TCRdb's version contains in-frame clones alone and is incomplete. Among under 150,000 clones listed, roughly three quarters were seen once. The chain couples TRBV6-1 to TRBJ2-7, with D perhaps matching TRBD1 (6 bases). The clonotype originates from a woman aged 60-70 years in good health and CMV-seronegative. The sequenced material came from PBMCs. In nucleotides, the CDR3 is TGTGCCAGCGGCAGGGGTTTCTACGAGCAGTACTTC. Protein sequence: CASGRGFYEQYF.